This T cell receptor (beta chain) was captured by sequencing in a study of CD8+CD57+ T cells in acquired aplastic anemia. Study-level information: On average, sorted CD4+ and CD8+ cells gave roughly 2.9 ug of DNA.

This CDR3 is built from 13 residues. J was trimmed by 10 bases and V by 3 bases; bases with no gene match: 3. CDR1 WSHSY and CDR2 SAAADI come from the germline V gene. Profiling that covered TCR beta VDJ and CDR3 relied on genomic DNA as its template. From the reads, TCRdb called clonotypes with MiXCR, one entry per CDR3 protein. The repertoire holds 180,000 or so distinct CDR3 sequences, with approximately 48% as singletons. All patients picked for sequencing had shown, by flow cytometry, an expansion of CD8+CD57+ cells. In all patients, the disease was severe acquired aplastic anemia. The material sequenced was sorted CD4+, CD8+, or CD8+CD57+ T cells (not recorded which) from PBMCs. The rearrangement joins TRBV10-2 to TRBJ1-6; 7 bases agree with TRBD1. This sequence originates from a human donor with aplastic anemia. The CDR3 coding sequence is TGCGCCAGCAGTGACCAGGGGGGATCACCCCTCCACTTT. It encodes CASSDQGGSPLHF.